This T cell receptor beta chain came from a study of T cell changes during pregnancy in multiple sclerosis. Deletions cut 5 bases from V and 3 bases from J, with 19 bases between. Germline V gives CDR1 MDHEN, CDR2 SYDVKM. The CDR3 runs 17 residues. Data came from immunoSEQ multiplex PCR; TCRdb stores just in-frame clones and leaves some out. In the table there are tens of thousands of clones, 85% to 95% of which are singletons. The TCR originated in a female donor with multiple sclerosis, enrolled in a pregnancy study. Sequencing used CD4+ T cells from peripheral blood mononuclear cells, obtained in the third trimester of pregnancy. V and J are TRBV28 and TRBJ2-2; maybe TRBD1 (6 bases). The CDR3 bases are TGTGCCAGCAGTACTATTGGCAGGGGTTCGTACACCGGGGAGCTGTTTTTT. Translation: CASSTIGRGSYTGELFF.